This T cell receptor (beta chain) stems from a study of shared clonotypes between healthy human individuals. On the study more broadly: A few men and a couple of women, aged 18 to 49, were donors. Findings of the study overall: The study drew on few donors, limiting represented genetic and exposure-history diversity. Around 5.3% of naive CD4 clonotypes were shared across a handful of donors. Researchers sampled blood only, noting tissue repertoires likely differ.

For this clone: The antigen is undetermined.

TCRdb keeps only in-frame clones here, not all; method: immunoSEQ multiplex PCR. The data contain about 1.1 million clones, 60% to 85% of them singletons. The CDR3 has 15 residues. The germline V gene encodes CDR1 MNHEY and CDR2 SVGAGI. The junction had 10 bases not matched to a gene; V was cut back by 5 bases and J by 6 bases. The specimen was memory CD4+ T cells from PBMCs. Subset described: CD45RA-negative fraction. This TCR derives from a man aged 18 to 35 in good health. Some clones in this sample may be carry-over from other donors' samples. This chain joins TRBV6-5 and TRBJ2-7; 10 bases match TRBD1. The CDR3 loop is CASSGPGQGLVEQYF. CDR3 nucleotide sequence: TGTGCCAGCAGTGGACCGGGACAGGGGTTGGTCGAGCAGTACTTC.